What follows describes a single T cell receptor beta chain. Primed by a sample-barcoded 5' primer and a J-beta primer mix, a second PCR proceeded for about 7 to 11 cycles. Each CDR3 protein gets one entry after TCRdb re-called the 5' RACE reads with MiXCR. The repertoire holds about 1.4 million distinct CDR3 sequences, roughly 64% seen once, with roughly 6.3% in the top ten. This sample is drawn from a study of blood T cells in healthy people across ages. CDR3 length: 17 amino acids. Per the germline V gene, CDR1 is MDHEN and CDR2 is SYDVKM. At least 6 million PBMCs were isolated per sample. V gene TRBV28 combines with J gene TRBJ2-4; 7 nucleotides match TRBD2. Judging by the DNA end, TRBJ2-5 fits better; the J call may be wrong. The TCR sequence derives from a man between 18 and 35 years old in good health. The sequenced material came from blood. CDR3 amino acids: CASSLDLGGGSQETQYF. The CDR3 DNA follows: TGTGCCAGCAGCCTTGATCTTGGCGGGGGTTCCCAAGAGACCCAGTACTTC.